This T cell receptor beta chain was sequenced for a study of CD8+ T cells in alopecia areata. Sequencing used cDNA as its template, made by extracting RNA and reverse transcribing it. The protocol was immunoSEQ multiplex PCR, while the TCRdb copy is restricted to in-frame clones and leaves out a portion. The table lists about 12,000 clones, roughly three fifths of them singletons. This CDR3 has 13 amino acids. Trimming removed 0 bases at V and 5 bases at J, with 6 bases between. Germline V gene data show CDR1 as SGHTA and CDR2 as FQGNSA. Patients with alopecia areata provided lesional scalp punch biopsies as well as peripheral blood.

Sequencing was done on a sample of skin. The V call is TRBV7-2, the J call TRBJ2-3; no clear D. This sequence was found in a human donor with alopecia areata. CDR3 protein: CASSLASGDTQYF. In nucleotides, the CDR3 is TGTGCCAGCAGCTTAGCGTCGGGAGATACGCAGTATTTT.